This T cell receptor beta chain was observed in a study of vaccination and CD4 T cells after COVID-19 (dated by TCRdb to 2022 to 2024). Broadly, across the study: SARS-CoV-2 positivity had been established in the convalescent patients by nasal swab PCR, and mild disease was recorded in several of these patients and severe disease in one. The convalescent cohort included six males and four females, with two Hispanic individuals, seven Caucasians, two Asians and one multiracial person. Each participant got two doses of either the Pfizer-BioNTech BNT162b2 vaccine (n=8) or the Moderna mRNA-1273 vaccine (n=2). Post-COVID blood samples were collected from convalescent patients a median of around 100 days after diagnosis, with a range of about 35 to 170 days. Post-vaccine blood samples were taken a median of approximately 76 days after the second vaccine dose, with a range of roughly 13 to 250 days. Overlapping spike peptide pools from SARS-CoV-2 and from the common cold coronaviruses HCoV-NL63, HCoV-OC43 and HCoV-229E were used as culture stimuli. As controls, cultures received a CEFX viral epitope pool (the positive control), an HIV-1 Nef peptide pool (the negative control), or no peptide at all. In approximately eleven COVID-19 convalescent patients and a few infection-naive healthy vaccine recipients, the spike-specific CD4+ TCR repertoire before mRNA vaccination was compared with the repertoire after mRNA vaccination. The research as a whole found: Among convalescent patients, a median 86.3% of the SARS-CoV-2-reactive clones seen after vaccination appeared only after vaccination, which suggests priming specific to the vaccine. An increase in the median number of SARS-CoV-2-reactive clonotypes from around 20 after infection to roughly 38 after vaccination was observed, but the change was not found to be significant. Of the vaccine-specific clones in convalescent patients, 304 of 307, or nearly all, reacted only to SARS-CoV-2 spike and did not cross-react with common cold coronaviruses. The number of convalescent patients in the study was relatively small, and the study did not examine early timepoints following natural infection.

The treatment or condition label for this specimen denotes: roughly nine-day PBMC culture with coronavirus spike peptide pools or control peptides (ViraFEST assay). The ViraFEST assay was used in the study, in which antigen-specific T cells were expanded with peptide pools and expanded clonotypes were subsequently identified by TCR sequencing. The positive SARS-CoV-2 PCR tests of the convalescent patients were dated from March to December 2020, before the Alpha, Beta and Delta variants emerged in the United States. Each well held about 2.2 million PBMCs cultured in IMDM containing roughly 5% human AB serum and around 10 IU/ml IL-2, with about 9.4 ug/ml peptide pools added. Half of the culture medium was replaced with fresh IL-2-containing medium on days 3 and 7. Once the cells had been in culture for around 10 days, the EasySep CD4+ T cell isolation kit was used to isolate CD4+ T cells by negative selection. Ficoll-Paque Plus gradient centrifugation was used to isolate PBMCs from whole blood, and the isolated PBMCs were then either used fresh or cryopreserved at -140C. Triplicate wells were generally used for each culture condition.

V gives up 0 bases and J gives up 9 bases, and the segment between their germline ends measures 9 bases. Measured from the cysteine to the phenylalanine, the CDR3 is 13 residues long. Of all the DNA, just the CDR3 is kept, 39 bases in frame from base 1. CDR1 MRHNA and CDR2 SNTAGT are derived from the germline V gene. This clonotype appeared a single time. There is no known antigen for this receptor. The sample holds no much larger clone one base away, and base qualities are not on file. Support from one read is weak. Preparation of the library involved PCR. TCR sequencing of DNA from cultured CD4+ T cells used the Oncomine TCR Beta short-read assay at the Johns Hopkins FTIC core. Genomic DNA was extracted from the cultured CD4+ T cells with the QIAamp micro DNA kit. The Oncomine TCR Beta libraries from cultured CD4+ T cells were pooled using unique dual indexes and then sequenced on an Illumina iSeq 100. The study's processing was this. Non-productive sequences were removed, and CDR3s not starting with C, not ending with F or W, or shorter than 7 amino acids were discarded. Antigen-specific clonotypes were identified with the MANAFEST web application by comparing peptide-stimulated wells with reference and other culture wells. Positive clones required FDR below 0.05, an odds ratio above 5, and productive frequency above 0.1% in at least two of three replicate wells. A clonotype counted as cross-reactive if it showed significant expansion both in the SARS-CoV-2 spike wells and in at least one common cold coronavirus spike condition. CDR3 homology was assessed with Levenshtein distances (stringdist) and unrooted phylogenetic trees (ape) in R version 3.6.1. TCRdb reprocessed the public reads (quality trimming at Q25 with fastp, clone calling with MiXCR) and kept in-frame beta chains. Each entry merges the rows of one CDR3 protein and shows their most common DNA and genes. The V and J calls and clone size come from TCRdb's table, not from the authors' own analysis. The sample data list about 25,000 distinct CDR3 sequences, and over 45% of these were observed just once. The ten most abundant clones make up about 6.3% of the sample.

This clonotype originated in a human donor who had recovered from COVID-19. The chain is assembled from TRBV6-4 and TRBJ2-1, and the D gene may be TRBD2, 5 bases matching. The sequenced material came from CD4+ T cells from blood, cultured in vitro. Here is the DNA: TGTGCCAGCAGTGACTCGACTATGGGTGAGCAGTTCTTC. Its coded protein is CASSDSTMGEQFF.